The TCR beta chain under discussion was sequenced for a study of early T cells in non-severe SARS-CoV-2 infection. Study overall: The sequenced material was bulk RNA from unsorted whole blood, and its chains were unpaired.

Per the germline V gene, CDR1 is SGHVS and CDR2 is FNYEAQ. After removal of 6 bases from V and 2 bases from J, the junction contained 7 bases not matched to a gene. This CDR3 is built from 14 residues. cDNA molecules, individually, were tagged with unique molecular identifiers. In TCRdb, the 5' RACE reads were re-called with MiXCR into one record per CDR3 protein. The sample consists of about 79,000 distinct CDR3 sequences, around 11% of them appearing once. What was sequenced was whole blood. This sequence was found in an adult who was a healthcare worker with PCR-confirmed SARS-CoV-2 infection or an uninfected control (not recorded which). V and J are TRBV7-6 and TRBJ2-7; the match to TRBD2 covers 7 bases. In DNA form, the CDR3 reads TGTGCCAGCAGTCGAGCGGGGAATCCCTACGAGCAGTACTTC. Amino acid sequence: CASSRAGNPYEQYF.